The entry below gives a single TCR beta chain sequence along with its context. Its specificity is unknown. These data originate in a study of beta chain features in type 1 diabetes. Study results and caveats: The influence of HLA type on TCRB rearrangement stayed undetermined. Within each of all four CD4+ subsets, Type 1 diabetes patients had TCRB CDR3s that were moderately but significantly shorter. Researchers reported that naive, central memory and Treg TCRB repertoires appeared more similar in patients than in healthy donors.

CDR1 is ENHRY, CDR2 SYGVKD, per germline. Trimming at V came to 10 bases and at J to 2 bases, leaving 7 bases not matched to a gene. This CDR3 region has 13 residues. Expressed TCRB transcripts were sequenced because the entire RNA isolate underwent reverse transcription. Produced via immunoSEQ multiplex PCR; TCRdb's table is partial and in-frame only. Of 550,000 to 850,000 clones in the sample, over 10% were seen once. Sequencing was carried out using naive CD4+ T cells from blood. V is TRBV10-3 and J is TRBJ2-5, with 7 positions matching TRBD1. This sequence was found in a man aged 18 to 35 with type 1 diabetes. The CDR3 region is CATLQGQQETQYF. The CDR3 DNA sequence: TGTGCCACACTCCAGGGACAGCAAGAGACCCAGTACTTC.